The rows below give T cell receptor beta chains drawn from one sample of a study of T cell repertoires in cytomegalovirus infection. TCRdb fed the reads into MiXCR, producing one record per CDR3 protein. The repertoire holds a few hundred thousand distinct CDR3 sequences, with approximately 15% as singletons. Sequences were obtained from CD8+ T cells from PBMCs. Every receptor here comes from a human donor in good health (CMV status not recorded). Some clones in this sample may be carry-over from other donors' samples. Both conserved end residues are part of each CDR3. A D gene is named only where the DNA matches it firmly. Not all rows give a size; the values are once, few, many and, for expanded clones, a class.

TGTGCCAGCACCCACAGAAGCCAAGAGACCCAGTACTTC,CASTHRSQETQYF,.,.,TRBV6-2/TRBV6-3,TRBJ2-5
TGTGCCAGCAGTTTAAGGGGGTTTACGTATGAGCAGTTCTTC,CASSLRGFTYEQFF,.,.,TRBV28,TRBJ2-1
TGTGCCAGTAGTATAGGAGGGACGGCAACCGGGGAGCTGTTTTTT,CASSIGGTATGELFF,.,.,TRBV19,TRBJ2-2
TGTGCCAGCAGCCGGAACCGGGACCGGCGGGACGAGCAGTACTTC,CASSRNRDRRDEQYF,.,.,TRBV3-1,TRBJ2-7
TGCGCCAGCAGCTTACGACCGGACAGGGGGCGTGAGCAGTACTTC,CASSLRPDRGREQYF,TRBD1,.,TRBV5-1,TRBJ2-7
TGTGCCACCAGCAGTCTGGACAGGGCGGATCAGCCCCAGCATTTT,CATSSLDRADQPQHF,TRBD1,.,TRBV15,TRBJ1-5
TGTGCCAGCGTTCTGAATGAAAAACTGTTTTTT,CASVLNEKLFF,.,.,TRBV6-6,TRBJ1-4
TGTGCCAGCAGCCTAGGACCCGGCGAGCAGTACTTC,CASSLGPGEQYF,.,many,TRBV7-9,TRBJ2-7
TGTGCCAGCAGCTTAGCAGGGGGACAGGGGTTATCTTACAATGAGCAGTTCTTC,CASSLAGGQGLSYNEQFF,TRBD1,few,TRBV11-3,TRBJ2-1
TGTGCCAGCAGGACTAGCGGGGGGCCCACAGATACGCAGTATTTT,CASRTSGGPTDTQYF,TRBD2,once,TRBV6-8,TRBJ2-3
TGTGCCAGCAGCTCCCGGCCCCGGGGGGCGTTTGGTGAGACCCAGTACTTC,CASSSRPRGAFGETQYF,.,.,TRBV7-9,TRBJ2-5
TGTGCCAGTAGTATGGGCGGGGAGGCCTCCTACGAGCAGTACTTC,CASSMGGEASYEQYF,.,.,TRBV19,TRBJ2-7
TGTGCCAGCAGTCCTGGACTAGCGGGGGGCCCGAACACCGGGGAGCTGTTTTTT,CASSPGLAGGPNTGELFF,TRBD2,many,TRBV28,TRBJ2-2
TGTGCCAGCAACGACCCCGGGGTCGAGACCCAGTACTTC,CASNDPGVETQYF,.,.,TRBV11-2,TRBJ2-5
TGCAGCGTTGTAACCCCGCTAGCGGGATTGTACAATGAGCAGTTCTTC,CSVVTPLAGLYNEQFF,TRBD2,.,TRBV29-1,TRBJ2-1
TGTGCCAGCAGACTTAGGGAGGGGGTATACTACGAGCAGTACTTC,CASRLREGVYYEQYF,.,.,TRBV27,TRBJ2-7
TGTGCCAGCAGTTTGAGGACGGGGACCGGGCCCCAGCATTTT,CASSLRTGTGPQHF,.,.,TRBV28,TRBJ1-5
TGTGCCAGCGTCGGGGACAGGGTTCACTATGGCTACACCTTC,CASVGDRVHYGYTF,TRBD1,.,TRBV28,TRBJ1-2
TGTGCCAGCAGCTTAGGGTTATTGGGACAGCCTAATGAAAAACTGTTTTTT,CASSLGLLGQPNEKLFF,TRBD1,many,TRBV7-8,TRBJ1-4
TGTGCCAGCAGTTTAAATCGGAGGATATTTGACGGCTACACCTTC,CASSLNRRIFDGYTF,.,.,TRBV28,TRBJ1-2
TGTGCCAGTAGTCTCAAGAAGGGATTCAACACCGGGGAGCTGTTTTTT,CASSLKKGFNTGELFF,.,many,TRBV19,TRBJ2-2
TGTGCCAGCAGGGATGGGACAGGGAGTTCACCCCTCCACTTT,CASRDGTGSSPLHF,TRBD1,few,TRBV28,TRBJ1-6
TGTGCCAGCAGTTACCGCGGGACAGGGGTCTACGAGCAGTACTTC,CASSYRGTGVYEQYF,TRBD1,many,TRBV6-2/TRBV6-3,TRBJ2-7
TGTGCCAGCAGCCAAGACAGGGGGCGTCAGCCCCAGCATTTT,CASSQDRGRQPQHF,TRBD1,.,TRBV27,TRBJ1-5
TGTGCCAGCAGCTCACCATCTACAAATCCGTCAAGGACACAAGAGACCCAGTACTTC,CASSSPSTNPSRTQETQYF,.,.,TRBV11-2,TRBJ2-5
TGTGCCAGCAGCTTTCGACAGTCAAACACCGGGGAGCTGTTTTTT,CASSFRQSNTGELFF,.,many,TRBV7-9,TRBJ2-2